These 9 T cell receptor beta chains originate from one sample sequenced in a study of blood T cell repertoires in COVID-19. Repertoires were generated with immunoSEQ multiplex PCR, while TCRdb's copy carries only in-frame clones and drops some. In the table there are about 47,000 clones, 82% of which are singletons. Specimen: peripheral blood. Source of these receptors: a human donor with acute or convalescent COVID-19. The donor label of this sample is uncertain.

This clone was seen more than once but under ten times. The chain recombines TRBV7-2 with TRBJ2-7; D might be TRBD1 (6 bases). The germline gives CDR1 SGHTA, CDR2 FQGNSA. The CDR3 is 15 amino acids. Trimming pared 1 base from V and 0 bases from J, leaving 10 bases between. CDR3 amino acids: CASSLGGQSSYEQYF. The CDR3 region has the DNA TGTGCCAGCAGCTTAGGGGGGCAGAGCTCCTACGAGCAGTACTTC.

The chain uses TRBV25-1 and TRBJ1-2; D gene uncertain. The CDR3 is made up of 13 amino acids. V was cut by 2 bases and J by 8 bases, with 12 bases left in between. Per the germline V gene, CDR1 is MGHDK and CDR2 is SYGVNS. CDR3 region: CASSEGQVFGYTF. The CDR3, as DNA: TGTGCCAGCAGTGAAGGGCAGGTCTTCGGCTACACCTTC.

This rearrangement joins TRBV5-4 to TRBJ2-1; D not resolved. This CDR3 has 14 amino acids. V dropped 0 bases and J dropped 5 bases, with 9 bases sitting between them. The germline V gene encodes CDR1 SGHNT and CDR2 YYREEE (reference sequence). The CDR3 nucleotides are TGTGCCAGCAGCTTGGCTAGAGTCGACAATGAGCAGTTCTTC. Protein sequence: CASSLARVDNEQFF.

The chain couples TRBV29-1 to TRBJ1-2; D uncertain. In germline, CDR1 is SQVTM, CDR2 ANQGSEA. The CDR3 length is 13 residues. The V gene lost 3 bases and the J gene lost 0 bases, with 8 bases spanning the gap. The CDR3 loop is CSVEHSSNYGYTF. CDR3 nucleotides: TGCAGCGTTGAGCACAGCTCTAACTATGGCTACACCTTC.

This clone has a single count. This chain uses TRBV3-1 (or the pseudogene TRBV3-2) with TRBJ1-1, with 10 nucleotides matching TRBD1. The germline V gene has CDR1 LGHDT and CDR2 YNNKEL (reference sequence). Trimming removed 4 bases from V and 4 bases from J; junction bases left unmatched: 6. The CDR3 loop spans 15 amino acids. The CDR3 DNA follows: TGTGCCAGCAGCCTACGGACAGGGGGAGGCACTGAAGCTTTCTTT. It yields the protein CASSLRTGGGTEAFF.

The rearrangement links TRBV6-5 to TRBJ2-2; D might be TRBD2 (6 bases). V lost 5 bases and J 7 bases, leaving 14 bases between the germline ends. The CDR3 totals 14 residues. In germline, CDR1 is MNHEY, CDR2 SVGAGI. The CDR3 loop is CASSQGLRDGELFF. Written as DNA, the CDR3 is TGTGCCAGCAGTCAGGGACTCCGCGACGGGGAGCTGTTTTTT.

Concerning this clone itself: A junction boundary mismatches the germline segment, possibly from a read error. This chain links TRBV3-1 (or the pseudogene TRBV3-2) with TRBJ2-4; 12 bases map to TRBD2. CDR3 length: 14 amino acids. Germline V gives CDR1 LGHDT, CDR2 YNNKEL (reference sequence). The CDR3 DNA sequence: TGTGCCAGCAGTTACACGACTAGCGGGGGCCCAGGAATATTC. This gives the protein CASSYTTSGGPGIF.

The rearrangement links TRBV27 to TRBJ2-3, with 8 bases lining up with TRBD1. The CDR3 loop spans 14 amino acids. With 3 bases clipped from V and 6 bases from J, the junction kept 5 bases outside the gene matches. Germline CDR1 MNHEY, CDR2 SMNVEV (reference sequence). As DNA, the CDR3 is TGTGCCAGCAGTTTGGACAGGGTCAGGGATACGCAGTATTTT. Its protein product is CASSLDRVRDTQYF.

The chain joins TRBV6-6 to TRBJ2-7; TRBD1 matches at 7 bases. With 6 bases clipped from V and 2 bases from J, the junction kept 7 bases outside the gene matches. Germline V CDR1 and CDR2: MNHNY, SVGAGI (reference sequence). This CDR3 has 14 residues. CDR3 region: CASSPDREPYEQYF. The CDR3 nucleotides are TGTGCCAGCAGCCCCGACAGGGAACCCTACGAGCAGTACTTC.